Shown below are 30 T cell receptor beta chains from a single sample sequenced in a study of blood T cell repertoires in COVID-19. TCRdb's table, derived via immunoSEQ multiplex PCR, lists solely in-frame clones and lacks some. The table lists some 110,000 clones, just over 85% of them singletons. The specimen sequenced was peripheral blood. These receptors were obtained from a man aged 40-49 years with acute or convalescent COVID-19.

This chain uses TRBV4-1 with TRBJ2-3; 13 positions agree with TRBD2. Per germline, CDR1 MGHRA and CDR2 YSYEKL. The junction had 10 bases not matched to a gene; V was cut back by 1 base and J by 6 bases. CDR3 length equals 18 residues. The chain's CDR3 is CASSQVGTSGTSGDTQYF. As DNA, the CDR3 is TGCGCCAGCAGCCAAGTGGGGACTAGCGGGACTTCCGGCGATACGCAGTATTTT.

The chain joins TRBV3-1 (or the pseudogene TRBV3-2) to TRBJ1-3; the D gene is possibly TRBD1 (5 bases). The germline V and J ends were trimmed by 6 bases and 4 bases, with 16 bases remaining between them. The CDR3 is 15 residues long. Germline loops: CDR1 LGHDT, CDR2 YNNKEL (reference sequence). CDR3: CASRPPGVFGNTIYF. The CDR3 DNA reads TGTGCCAGCAGACCTCCGGGGGTATTCGGAAACACCATATATTTT.

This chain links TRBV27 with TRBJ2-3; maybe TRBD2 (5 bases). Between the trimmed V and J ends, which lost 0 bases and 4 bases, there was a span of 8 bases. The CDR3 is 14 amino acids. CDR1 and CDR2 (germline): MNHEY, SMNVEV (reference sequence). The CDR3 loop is CASSLSRVSDTQYF. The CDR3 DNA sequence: TGTGCCAGCAGTTTATCGAGGGTTTCAGATACGCAGTATTTT.

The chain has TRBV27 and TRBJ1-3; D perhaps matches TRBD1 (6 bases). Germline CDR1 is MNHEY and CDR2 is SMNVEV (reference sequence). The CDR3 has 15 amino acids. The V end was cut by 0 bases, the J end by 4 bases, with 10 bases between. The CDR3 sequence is CASSLSGTYGNTIYF. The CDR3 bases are TGTGCCAGCAGTTTATCGGGGACATACGGAAACACCATATATTTT.

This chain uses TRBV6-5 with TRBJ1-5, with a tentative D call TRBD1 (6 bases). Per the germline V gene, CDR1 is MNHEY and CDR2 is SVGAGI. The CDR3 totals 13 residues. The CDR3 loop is CASAGEPNQPQHF. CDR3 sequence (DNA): TGTGCGTCCGCAGGGGAACCGAATCAGCCCCAGCATTTT.

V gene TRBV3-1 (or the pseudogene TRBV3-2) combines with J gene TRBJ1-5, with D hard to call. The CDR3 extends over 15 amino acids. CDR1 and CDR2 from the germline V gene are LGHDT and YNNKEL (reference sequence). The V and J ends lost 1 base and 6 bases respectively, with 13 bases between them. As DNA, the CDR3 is TGTGCCAGCAGCCAAGGACCGGGTATAAGTCAGCCCCAGCATTTT. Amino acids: CASSQGPGISQPQHF.

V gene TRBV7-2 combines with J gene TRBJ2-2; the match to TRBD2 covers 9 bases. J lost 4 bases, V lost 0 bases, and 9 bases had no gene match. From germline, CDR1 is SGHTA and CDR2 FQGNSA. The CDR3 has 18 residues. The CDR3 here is CASSLALAGGPSTGELFF. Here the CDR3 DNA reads TGTGCCAGCAGCTTAGCCCTGGCGGGGGGGCCGTCCACCGGGGAGCTGTTTTTT.

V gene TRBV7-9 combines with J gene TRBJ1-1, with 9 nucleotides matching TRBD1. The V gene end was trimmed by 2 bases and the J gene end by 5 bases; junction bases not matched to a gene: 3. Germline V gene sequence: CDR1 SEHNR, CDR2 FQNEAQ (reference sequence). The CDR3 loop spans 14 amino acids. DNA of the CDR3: TGTGCCAGCAGCTTAAGGACAGGGGTGACTGAAGCTTTCTTT. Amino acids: CASSLRTGVTEAFF.

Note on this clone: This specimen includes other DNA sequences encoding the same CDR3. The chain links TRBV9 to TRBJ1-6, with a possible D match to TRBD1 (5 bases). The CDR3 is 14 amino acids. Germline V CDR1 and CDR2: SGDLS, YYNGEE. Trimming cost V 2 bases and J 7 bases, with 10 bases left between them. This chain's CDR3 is CASSVGQGNSPLHF. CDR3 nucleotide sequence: TGTGCCAGCAGCGTGGGTCAGGGAAATTCACCCCTCCACTTT.

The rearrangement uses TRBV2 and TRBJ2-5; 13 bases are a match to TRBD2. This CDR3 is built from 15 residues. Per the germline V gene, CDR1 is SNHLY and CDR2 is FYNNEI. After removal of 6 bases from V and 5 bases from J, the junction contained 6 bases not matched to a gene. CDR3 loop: CASRRLAGGGETQYF. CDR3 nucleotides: TGTGCCAGCAGGCGACTAGCGGGGGGAGGGGAGACCCAGTACTTC.

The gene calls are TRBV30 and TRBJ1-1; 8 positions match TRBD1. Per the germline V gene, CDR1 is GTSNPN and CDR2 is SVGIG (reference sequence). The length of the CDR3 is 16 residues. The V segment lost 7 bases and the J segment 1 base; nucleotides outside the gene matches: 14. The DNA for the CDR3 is TGTGCCTTCATCATTTGGACAGGGCGGTCGAACACTGAAGCTTTCTTT. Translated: CAFIIWTGRSNTEAFF.

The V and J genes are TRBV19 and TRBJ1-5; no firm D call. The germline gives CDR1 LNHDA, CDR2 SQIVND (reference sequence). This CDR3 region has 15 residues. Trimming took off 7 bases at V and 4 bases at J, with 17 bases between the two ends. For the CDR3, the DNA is TGTGCCAGTATGGCAGTACAGCTCCTTAATCAGCCCCAGCATTTT. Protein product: CASMAVQLLNQPQHF.

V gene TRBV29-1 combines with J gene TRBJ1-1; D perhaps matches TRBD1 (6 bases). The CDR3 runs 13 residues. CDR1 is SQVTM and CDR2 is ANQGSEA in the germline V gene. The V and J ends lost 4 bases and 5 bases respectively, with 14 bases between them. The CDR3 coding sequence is TGCAGCGTTGTGGGGGGGCCGGGTACTGAAGCTTTCTTT. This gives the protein CSVVGGPGTEAFF.

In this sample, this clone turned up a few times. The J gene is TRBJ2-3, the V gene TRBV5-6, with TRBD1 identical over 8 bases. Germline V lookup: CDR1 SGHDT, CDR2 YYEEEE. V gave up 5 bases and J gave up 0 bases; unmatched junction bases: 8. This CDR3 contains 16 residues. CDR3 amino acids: CASSSFDRGSTDTQYF. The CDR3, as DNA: TGTGCCAGCAGTTCATTTGACAGGGGCAGCACAGATACGCAGTATTTT. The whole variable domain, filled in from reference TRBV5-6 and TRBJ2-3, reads DAGVTQSPTHLIKTRGQQVTLRCSPKSGHDTVSWYQQALGQGPQFIFQYYEEEERQRGNFPDRFSGHQFPNYSSELNVNALLLGDSALYLCASSSFDRGSTDTQYFGPGTRLTVL.

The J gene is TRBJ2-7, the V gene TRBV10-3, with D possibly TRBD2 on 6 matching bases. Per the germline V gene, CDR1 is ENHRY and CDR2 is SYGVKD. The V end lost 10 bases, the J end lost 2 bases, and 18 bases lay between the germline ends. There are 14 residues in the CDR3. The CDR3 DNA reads TGTGCCACTCGCCCGGGGACTTCGGCCTACGAGCAGTACTTC. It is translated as CATRPGTSAYEQYF.

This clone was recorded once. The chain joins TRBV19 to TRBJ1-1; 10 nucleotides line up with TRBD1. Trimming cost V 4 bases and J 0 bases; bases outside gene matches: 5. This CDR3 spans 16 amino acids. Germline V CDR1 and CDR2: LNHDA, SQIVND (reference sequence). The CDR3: CASSTWTGGLNTEAFF. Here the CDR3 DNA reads TGTGCCAGTAGTACGTGGACAGGGGGGCTGAACACTGAAGCTTTCTTT.

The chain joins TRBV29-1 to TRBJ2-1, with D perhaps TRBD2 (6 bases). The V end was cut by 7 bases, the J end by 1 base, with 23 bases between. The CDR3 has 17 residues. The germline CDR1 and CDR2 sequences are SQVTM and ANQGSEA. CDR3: CSANRPVTSSSYNEQFF. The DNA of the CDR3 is TGCAGCGCAAATCGTCCGGTAACTAGCTCGTCCTACAATGAGCAGTTCTTC.

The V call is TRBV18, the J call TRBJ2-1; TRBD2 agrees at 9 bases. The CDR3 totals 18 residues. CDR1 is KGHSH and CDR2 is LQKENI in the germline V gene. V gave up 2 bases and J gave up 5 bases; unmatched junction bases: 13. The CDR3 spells CASSPVGPRLAADNEQFF. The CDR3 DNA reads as TGTGCCAGCTCACCAGTTGGGCCCAGACTAGCGGCCGACAATGAGCAGTTCTTC.

CDR3 in DNA: TGTGCCAGCAGCCCCGCGGCCGGGCCCCAGCATTTT. Protein product: CASSPAAGPQHF. V gene TRBV3-1 (or the pseudogene TRBV3-2) combines with J gene TRBJ1-5; D gene ambiguous. Germline V gene data show CDR1 as LGHDT and CDR2 as YNNKEL (reference sequence). The length of the CDR3 is 12 residues. V lost 4 bases and J 9 bases, leaving 10 bases between the germline ends.

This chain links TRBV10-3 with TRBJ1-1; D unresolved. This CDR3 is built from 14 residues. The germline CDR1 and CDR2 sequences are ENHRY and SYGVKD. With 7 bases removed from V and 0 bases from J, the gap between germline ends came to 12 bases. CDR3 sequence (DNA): TGTGCCATCACCGGAGGACGTATGAACACTGAAGCTTTCTTT. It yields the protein CAITGGRMNTEAFF.

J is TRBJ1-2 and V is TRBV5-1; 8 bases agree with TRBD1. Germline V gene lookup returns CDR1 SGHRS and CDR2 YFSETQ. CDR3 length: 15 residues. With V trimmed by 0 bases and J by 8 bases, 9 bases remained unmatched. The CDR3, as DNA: TGCGCCAGCAGCTTGGCGGACAGGGCGAATGGCGGCTACACCTTC. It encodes CASSLADRANGGYTF.

The CDR3 DNA sequence: TGTGCCAGCACCTTGGGACAGGGCGGTCAGCCCCAGCATTTT. Its protein is CASTLGQGGQPQHF. The rearrangement uses TRBV6-7 and TRBJ1-5; 9 bases line up with TRBD1. TRBV6-7 is treated as an ORF (open reading frame) with a function not yet certain. The length of the CDR3 is 14 residues. V shed 7 bases and J 6 bases; nucleotides not matched to a gene: 7.

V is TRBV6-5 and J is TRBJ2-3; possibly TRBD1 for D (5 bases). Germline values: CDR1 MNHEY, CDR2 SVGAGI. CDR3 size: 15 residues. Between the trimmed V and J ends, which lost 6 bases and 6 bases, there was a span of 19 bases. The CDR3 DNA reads TGTGCCAGCAGACCAAATGGGGCAGTCAGGGATACGCAGTATTTT. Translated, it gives CASRPNGAVRDTQYF.

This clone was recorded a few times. The DNA for the CDR3 is TGTGCCTGGAGCCACATCCAGACTAGCGGGAGCAACACCGGGGAGCTGTTTTTT. Residues: CAWSHIQTSGSNTGELFF. The chain recombines TRBV30 with TRBJ2-2; TRBD2 agrees at 12 bases. Germline V gives CDR1 GTSNPN, CDR2 SVGIG (reference sequence). The CDR3 extends over 18 amino acids. V lost 3 bases and J lost 2; bases outside the gene matches: 10. The whole variable domain, filled in from reference TRBV30 and TRBJ2-2, reads SQTIHQWPATLVQPVGSPLSLECTVEGTSNPNLYWYRQAAGRGLQLLFYSVGIGQISSEVPQNLSASRPQDRQFILSSKKLLLSDSGFYLCAWSHIQTSGSNTGELFFGEGSRLTVL.

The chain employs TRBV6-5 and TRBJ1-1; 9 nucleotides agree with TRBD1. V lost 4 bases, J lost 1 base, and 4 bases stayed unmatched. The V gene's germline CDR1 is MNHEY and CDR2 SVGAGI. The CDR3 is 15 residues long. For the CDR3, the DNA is TGTGCCAGCAGTTGGGGACAGGGCTCGAACACTGAAGCTTTCTTT. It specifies CASSWGQGSNTEAFF.

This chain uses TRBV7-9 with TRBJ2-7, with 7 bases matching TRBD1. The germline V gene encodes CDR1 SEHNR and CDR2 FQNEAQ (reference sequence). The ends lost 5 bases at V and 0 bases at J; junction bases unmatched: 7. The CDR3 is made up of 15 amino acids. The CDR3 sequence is CASSEGQYLSYEQYF. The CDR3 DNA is TGTGCCAGCAGCGAGGGACAGTACCTCTCCTACGAGCAGTACTTC.

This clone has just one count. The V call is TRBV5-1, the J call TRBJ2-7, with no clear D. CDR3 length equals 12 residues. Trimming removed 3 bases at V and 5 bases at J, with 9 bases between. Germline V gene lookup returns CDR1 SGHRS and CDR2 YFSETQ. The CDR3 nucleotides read TGCGCCAGCAGCTCCACCCAGAACGAGCAGTACTTC. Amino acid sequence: CASSSTQNEQYF.

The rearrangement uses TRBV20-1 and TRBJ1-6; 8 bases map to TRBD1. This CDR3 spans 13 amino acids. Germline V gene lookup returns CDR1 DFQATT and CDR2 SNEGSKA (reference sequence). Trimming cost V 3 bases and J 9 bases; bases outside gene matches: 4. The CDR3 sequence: CSASQDRVSPLHF. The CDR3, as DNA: TGCAGTGCTAGTCAGGACAGGGTTTCACCCCTCCACTTT.

The CDR3 reads CASSSVPLYSPLHF. DNA for the CDR3: TGTGCCAGCTCCTCGGTGCCTCTTTATTCACCCCTCCACTTT. The rearrangement links TRBV6-5 to TRBJ1-6; D not resolved. The germline V gene has CDR1 MNHEY and CDR2 SVGAGI. CDR3 size: 14 residues. The ends were cut back, 8 bases at V and 8 bases at J, with 16 bases in the middle.

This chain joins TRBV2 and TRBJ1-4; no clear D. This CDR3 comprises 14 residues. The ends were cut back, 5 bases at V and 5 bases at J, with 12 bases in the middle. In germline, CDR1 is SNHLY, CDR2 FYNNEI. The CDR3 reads CASSPRLMNEKLFF. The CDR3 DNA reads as TGTGCCAGCAGTCCCCGACTGATGAATGAAAAACTGTTTTTT.